These T cell receptor beta chains were read from a single sample in a study of shared clonotypes between healthy human individuals. Clones were read by immunoSEQ multiplex PCR, and TCRdb kept only the in-frame ones, dropping some. In the table there are over 2 million clones, 95% of which are singletons. Sequenced material: naive CD4+ T cells sorted from blood. The receptors originated from a man aged 18 to 30 in good health. Both conserved end residues are part of each CDR3. A D gene is named only where the DNA matches it firmly. Some rows have no size entry. The others give once, few or many, or a class for an expanded clone.

j_call v_call d_call clone_size cdr3_aa cdr3_nt
TRBJ2-1 TRBV7-9 - - CASSLGSQRHEQFF TGTGCCAGCAGCTTAGGTTCCCAGCGTCATGAGCAGTTCTTC
TRBJ2-1 TRBV6-9 TRBD2 - CASSFPSPLAVSYNEQFF TGTGCCAGCAGTTTTCCCTCCCCCCTAGCGGTTTCCTACAATGAGCAGTTCTTC
TRBJ2-2 TRBV11-2 - - CASKRGNTGELFF TGTGCCAGCAAGAGGGGGAACACCGGGGAGCTGTTTTTT
TRBJ1-2 TRBV28 - once CASSLKLGRSYGYTF TGTGCCAGCAGTTTAAAGCTAGGGAGATCCTATGGCTACACCTTC
TRBJ2-3 TRBV2 - - CASSEGSRTQYF TGTGCCAGCAGTGAAGGGAGTAGAACGCAGTATTTT
TRBJ2-7 TRBV5-1 TRBD1 - CASSFRGIYEQYF TGCGCCAGCAGCTTCAGGGGGATCTACGAGCAGTACTTC
TRBJ2-5 TRBV25-1 - - CASSEPGQETQYF TGTGCCAGCAGTGAACCCGGACAAGAGACCCAGTACTTC
TRBJ2-7 TRBV18 - - CASSPSYGQAHEQYF TGTGCCAGCTCACCAAGCTATGGGCAGGCCCACGAGCAGTACTTC
TRBJ2-4 TRBV30 TRBD2 - CAWRGGRGRSGLAKNIQYF TGTGCCTGGAGAGGCGGGAGGGGGCGGAGTGGACTAGCCAAAAACATTCAGTACTTC
TRBJ2-5 TRBV6-5 - - CASRRASARETQYF TGTGCCAGCAGGCGGGCTAGCGCTCGGGAGACCCAGTACTTC
TRBJ1-2 TRBV18 - - CASSPPSQSYGYTF TGTGCCAGCTCACCACCCTCACAGTCCTATGGCTACACCTTC
TRBJ1-5 TRBV10-2 TRBD1 - CASSSTGEKGSQPQHF TGCGCCAGCTCTTCGACAGGGGAGAAAGGGAGTCAGCCCCAGCATTTT
TRBJ2-7 TRBV19 - once CASSEDRFSGDEQYF TGTGCCAGTAGTGAAGACAGGTTTAGTGGGGACGAGCAGTACTTC
TRBJ2-3 TRBV7-8 TRBD1 - CASSLGRGTGFADTQYF TGTGCCAGCAGCTTAGGGAGGGGGACAGGGTTCGCAGATACGCAGTATTTT
TRBJ1-6 TRBV5-6 - once CASSFLWDSPLHF TGTGCCAGCAGCTTCCTCTGGGATTCACCCCTCCACTTT
TRBJ2-2 TRBV7-8 TRBD2 - CASSLGLAGIAGELFF TGTGCCAGCAGCCTGGGACTAGCGGGAATCGCCGGGGAGCTGTTTTTT
TRBJ2-1 TRBV5-6 - - CASSLTNYEQFF TGTGCCAGCAGTCTCACCAACTATGAGCAGTTCTTC
TRBJ2-1 TRBV19 TRBD2 few CASREAGVGEQFF TGTGCCAGTCGGGAAGCGGGAGTCGGTGAGCAGTTCTTC
TRBJ1-3 TRBV18 - - CASSGSAGSPGSGNTIYF TGTGCCAGCTCCGGGTCGGCAGGGAGTCCGGGGTCTGGAAACACCATATATTTT
TRBJ2-3 TRBV29-1 - - CSVEIRSSTDTQYF TGCAGCGTTGAAATCCGTTCTAGCACAGATACGCAGTATTTT
TRBJ2-3 TRBV7-9 TRBD2 - CASKRSGGTDTQYF TGTGCCAGCAAGAGAAGCGGGGGCACAGATACGCAGTATTTT
TRBJ1-2 TRBV18 - many CASSPLTGSLNYGYTF TGTGCCAGCTCACCGCTGACAGGCTCACTCAACTATGGCTACACCTTC
TRBJ1-2 TRBV6-1 - - CASSQNWDGRTRDTF TGTGCCAGCAGTCAAAACTGGGACGGGCGAACCAGGGACACCTTC
TRBJ2-7 TRBV28 TRBD1 - CASRTGTGTFYEQYF TGTGCCAGCCGTACCGGGACAGGGACATTCTACGAGCAGTACTTC
TRBJ1-2 TRBV6-5 - - CASGIPGYTF TGTGCCAGCGGAATCCCAGGCTACACCTTC
TRBJ2-3 TRBV19 - - CASSISFRGRVNTDTQYF TGTGCCAGTAGTATCTCCTTTCGGGGGAGAGTAAACACAGATACGCAGTATTTT
TRBJ2-3 TRBV9 - - CASSASNTRTDTQYF TGTGCCAGCAGCGCCAGTAATACTAGGACAGATACGCAGTATTTT
TRBJ2-1 TRBV5-4 - - CASSLGGTRTYNEQFF TGTGCCAGCAGCTTGGGAGGGACTCGCACCTACAATGAGCAGTTCTTC
TRBJ1-1 TRBV2 - many CASSETGGGVTEAFF TGTGCCAGCAGTGAGACAGGAGGTGGTGTCACTGAAGCTTTCTTT
TRBJ1-5 TRBV5-1 - - CASSPTVGNQPQHF TGCGCCAGCAGCCCCACCGTTGGCAATCAGCCCCAGCATTTT
TRBJ1-2 TRBV30 TRBD1 - CAWSQGQGAGGYTF TGTGCCTGGAGCCAGGGACAGGGAGCAGGCGGCTACACCTTC
TRBJ1-3 TRBV7-2 - - CASSLKRGAGNTIYF TGTGCCAGCAGCTTAAAGAGGGGTGCTGGAAACACCATATATTTT
TRBJ2-5 TRBV30 - - CAWSGGRTQYF TGTGCCTGGAGTGGGGGGAGGACCCAGTACTTC
TRBJ2-7 TRBV7-8 TRBD1 - CASSVQGPTGEQYF TGTGCCAGCAGCGTACAGGGGCCGACGGGCGAGCAGTACTTC
TRBJ2-3 TRBV28 - - CASSFYAGSTDTQYF TGTGCCAGCAGTTTCTATGCGGGAAGCACAGATACGCAGTATTTT
TRBJ1-5 TRBV7-2 - once CASSRRGASPNQPQHF TGTGCCAGCAGCCGCCGTGGGGCCTCTCCCAATCAGCCCCAGCATTTT
TRBJ2-1 TRBV5-4 TRBD2 - CASSPLTSGSGNEQFF TGTGCCAGCAGCCCGCTGACTAGCGGGAGCGGCAATGAGCAGTTCTTC
TRBJ2-3 TRBV2 TRBD2 - CASSEGNGRSTDTQYF TGTGCCAGCAGTGAAGGGAACGGGAGGAGCACAGATACGCAGTATTTT
TRBJ2-3 TRBV12-5 TRBD1 - CASGLLPTLGQGSDTQYF TGTGCTAGTGGTTTGCTACCCACCTTGGGACAGGGTTCAGATACGCAGTATTTT
TRBJ2-3 TRBV10-3 - - CAISEGTPRVADTQYF TGTGCCATCAGTGAAGGGACTCCCCGAGTTGCAGATACGCAGTATTTT
TRBJ2-3 TRBV5-1 TRBD2 few CASSLPSGSTDTQYF TGCGCCAGCAGCTTGCCTAGCGGGAGCACAGATACGCAGTATTTT
TRBJ2-3 TRBV5-6 - - CASSPTGVNTQYF TGTGCCAGCAGCCCGACAGGCGTAAATACGCAGTATTTT
TRBJ2-2 TRBV11-3 TRBD1 - CASSGQGPGELFF TGTGCCAGCAGCGGACAGGGTCCCGGGGAGCTGTTTTTT
TRBJ2-2 TRBV4-3 - - CASSQGDRLNGELFF TGCGCCAGCAGCCAAGGTGACCGGCTCAACGGGGAGCTGTTTTTT
TRBJ2-2 TRBV4-1 TRBD2 - CASSQVSGDTGELFF TGCGCCAGCAGCCAAGTTAGCGGGGACACCGGGGAGCTGTTTTTT
TRBJ1-6 TRBV6-4 - - CASSEDSVSPLHF TGTGCCAGCAGTGAAGACAGCGTATCACCCCTCCACTTT
TRBJ1-1 TRBV5-4 - - CASSPGQKNTEAFF TGTGCCAGCAGCCCAGGACAGAAGAACACTGAAGCTTTCTTT
TRBJ1-4 TRBV28 - - CASRGGSNEKLFF TGTGCCAGCAGAGGAGGGAGTAATGAAAAACTGTTTTTT
TRBJ2-7 TRBV6-6 - - CASRAVYEQYF TGTGCCAGCCGGGCAGTCTACGAGCAGTACTTC
TRBJ2-3 TRBV2 - few CASSDHPSTDTQYF TGTGCCAGCAGTGACCATCCTAGCACAGATACGCAGTATTTT
TRBJ2-1 TRBV29-1 - once CSVAPYNEQFF TGCAGCGTTGCCCCCTACAATGAGCAGTTCTTC
TRBJ1-3 TRBV30 - - CAWVVGNTIYF TGTGCCTGGGTTGTCGGGAACACCATATATTTT
TRBJ1-4 TRBV7-9 - - CASSLTGSGFTATNEKLFF TGTGCCAGCAGCTTAACTGGGTCAGGGTTTACCGCAACTAATGAAAAACTGTTTTTT
TRBJ2-4 TRBV5-1 - - CASSQGRLAKNIQYF TGCGCCAGCAGCCAAGGGCGCCTAGCCAAAAACATTCAGTACTTC
TRBJ2-7 TRBV14 TRBD2 - CASSQVRPGGSYEQYF TGTGCCAGCAGCCAAGTTCGTCCGGGGGGCTCCTACGAGCAGTACTTC
TRBJ1-2 TRBV30 TRBD1 - CAWSAAGQGSYGYTF TGTGCCTGGAGTGCTGCGGGACAGGGGAGCTATGGCTACACCTTC
TRBJ2-1 TRBV2 TRBD2 - CASSDTSGGAGEQFF TGTGCCAGCAGTGACACTAGCGGGGGGGCCGGTGAGCAGTTCTTC
TRBJ2-7 TRBV2 TRBD2 - CASSEGGRKYEQYF TGTGCCAGCAGTGAGGGCGGGAGAAAATACGAGCAGTACTTC
TRBJ1-2 TRBV6-1 - - CASSLRAVNYGYTF TGTGCCAGCAGTCTGAGGGCGGTGAACTATGGCTACACCTTC